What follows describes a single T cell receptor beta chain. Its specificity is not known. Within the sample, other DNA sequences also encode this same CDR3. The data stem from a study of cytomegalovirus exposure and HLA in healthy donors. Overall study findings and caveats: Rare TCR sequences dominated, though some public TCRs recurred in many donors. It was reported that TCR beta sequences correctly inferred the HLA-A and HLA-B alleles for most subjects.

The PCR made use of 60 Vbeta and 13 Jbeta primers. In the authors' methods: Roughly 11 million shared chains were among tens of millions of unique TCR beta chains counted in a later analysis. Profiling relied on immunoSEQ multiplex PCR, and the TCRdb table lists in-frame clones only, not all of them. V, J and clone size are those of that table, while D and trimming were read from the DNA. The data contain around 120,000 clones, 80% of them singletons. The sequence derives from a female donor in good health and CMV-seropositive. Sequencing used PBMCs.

CDR3 in amino acids: CASSLDRAYGYTF. CDR3 coding DNA: TGTGCCAGCAGCCTCGACAGGGCCTATGGCTACACCTTC. This rearrangement joins TRBV7-9 to TRBJ1-2; TRBD1 agrees at 7 bases. The CDR3 runs to 13 residues. V lost 5 bases to trimming and J lost 4 bases; unmatched junction nucleotides: 4. Germline V gives CDR1 SEHNR, CDR2 FQNEAQ (reference sequence).